Included here is one T cell receptor beta chain sequence, with context. This entry belongs to a study of blood T cell repertoires in COVID-19. Whole-study context: Samples came from the United States, Italy and Spain, spanning acute and convalescent COVID-19. PBMCs, B-cell-depleted T cells, or T cells were the source of the cDNA or gDNA that made up the material.

Per the original methods: For nucleated cells, counts were estimated from reference gene primer amplification. Sequencing was performed with immunoSEQ multiplex PCR; in TCRdb, only in-frame clones are kept and a portion is missing. That table is the source of V, J and clone size, and D and trimming were worked out from the DNA. The repertoire has more than 85,000 clones, 83% of them found once; the top ten carry about 20%. The germline V and J ends were trimmed by 10 bases and 6 bases, with 13 bases remaining between them. The CDR3 length is 12 residues. In germline, CDR1 is MNHNY, CDR2 SVGAGI (reference sequence).

What was sequenced was peripheral blood. The V call is TRBV6-6, the J call TRBJ1-5; a possible D gene is TRBD1 (5 bases). The sequence was obtained from a woman aged 55-70 years with acute or convalescent COVID-19. The CDR3 DNA sequence: TGTGCCACCGCCTCGGGGGTTCAGCCCCAGCATTTT. Its protein product is CATASGVQPQHF.